What follows is one T cell receptor (beta chain) and its context. Which antigen it targets is not known. There are no base qualities to consult, and no much larger clone falls within one base. The data belong to a study of blood T cell repertoires in COVID-19 (dated by TCRdb to 2018 to 2021). General notes on the study: Samples covering the acute and convalescent phases of COVID-19 were provided by collaborators in the United States, Italy and Spain. Deeply sampled blood TCRbeta repertoires from subjects exposed to, actively infected with, or recovered from COVID-19 were included in the dataset. Samples were obtained from the ongoing ImmuneRACE study (first 160 participants) and from over a thousand subjects provided by 6 global collaborators. Where HLA class I and class II types were available, the types were taken from metadata supplied by the sample provider, not from assay-based typing. Sample metadata almost always included a de-identified subject ID, COVID-19 status, age in years and sex. The material from the prospective study consisted of cDNA or gDNA derived from T cells, B-cell-depleted T cells, or PBMCs. The repertoires were released in a freely available public database meant as a resource for research on the immune response to SARS-CoV-2. The full study reports these points: The amount of clinical and demographic metadata varied by source and participant and was provided uncurated.

Each collaborating institution followed its own protocols to collect whole blood in K2EDTA tubes. For TCRbeta analysis, collaborators shipped samples as frozen whole blood, isolated PBMCs, or DNA extracted from either of those sample types. The CDR3, from cysteine to phenylalanine, totals 13 residues. Of all the DNA, just the CDR3 is kept, 39 bases in frame from base 1. From a lookup of the germline V gene, CDR1 and CDR2 are SNHLY and FYNNEI. Trimming removed 6 bases from V and 8 bases from J, leaving 16 bases between the germline ends. TCRbeta CDR3 regions were amplified from genomic DNA using the immunoSEQ Assay, a bias-controlled multiplex PCR. In the authors' own workflow: The number of nucleated cells in each sample was estimated by amplification of reference gene primers within the assay. To quantify the absolute abundance of each unique TCRbeta CDR3 rearrangement, sequence reads were collapsed and filtered. For each sample, productive Simpson clonality was calculated as the square root of Simpson's diversity index over productive rearrangements. Entries here come from immuneACCESS through TCRdb and include only in-frame sequences with V and J called. Some clones fail to appear in such tables; in the studies checked, an unresolved V gene covers under half of the shortfall, and the cause of the remainder is unknown. From that table come the V and J calls and clone size; the DNA was used to work out D and trimming. Present in this sample are about 75,000 clones, 79% of which were seen just once. 5.4% of the sample belongs to the ten largest clones.

This sequence was found in a woman at least 80 years old with active or convalescent COVID-19. The sample was peripheral blood. The rearrangement joined TRBV2 to TRBJ1-2; TRBD1 is a possible D gene, resting on 5 matching bases. The DNA sequence follows: TGTGCCAGCAGCCCCCAGGGAATTGGGGGCTACACCTTC. The encoded protein is CASSPQGIGGYTF.